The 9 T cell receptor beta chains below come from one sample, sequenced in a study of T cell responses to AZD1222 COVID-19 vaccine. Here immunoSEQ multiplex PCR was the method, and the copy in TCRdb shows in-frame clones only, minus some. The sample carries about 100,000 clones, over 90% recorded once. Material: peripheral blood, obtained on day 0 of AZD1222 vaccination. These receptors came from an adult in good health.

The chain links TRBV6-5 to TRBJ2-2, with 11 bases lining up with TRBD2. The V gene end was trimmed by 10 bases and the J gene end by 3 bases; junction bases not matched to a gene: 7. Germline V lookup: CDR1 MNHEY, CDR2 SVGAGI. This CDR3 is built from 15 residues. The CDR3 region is CAIQGTSGHTGELFF. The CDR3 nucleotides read TGTGCCATACAAGGGACTAGCGGCCACACCGGGGAGCTGTTTTTT.

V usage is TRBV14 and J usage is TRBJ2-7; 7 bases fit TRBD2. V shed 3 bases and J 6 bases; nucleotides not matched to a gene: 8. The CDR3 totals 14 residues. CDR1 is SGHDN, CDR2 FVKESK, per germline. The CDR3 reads CASSQSAGVSEQYF. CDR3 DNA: TGTGCCAGCAGCCAGTCTGCGGGAGTATCCGAGCAGTACTTC.

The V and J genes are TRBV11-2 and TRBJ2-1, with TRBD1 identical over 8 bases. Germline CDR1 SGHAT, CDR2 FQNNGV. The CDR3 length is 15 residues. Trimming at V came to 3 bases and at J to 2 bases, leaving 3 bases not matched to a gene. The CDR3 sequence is CASSLDRDPYNEQFF. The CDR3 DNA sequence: TGTGCCAGCAGCTTGGACAGGGACCCCTACAATGAGCAGTTCTTC.

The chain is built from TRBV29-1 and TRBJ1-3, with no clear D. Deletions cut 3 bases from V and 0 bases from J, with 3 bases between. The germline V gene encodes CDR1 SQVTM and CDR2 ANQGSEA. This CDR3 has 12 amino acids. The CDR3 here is CSVEGSGNTIYF. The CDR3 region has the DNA TGCAGCGTTGAGGGCTCTGGAAACACCATATATTTT.

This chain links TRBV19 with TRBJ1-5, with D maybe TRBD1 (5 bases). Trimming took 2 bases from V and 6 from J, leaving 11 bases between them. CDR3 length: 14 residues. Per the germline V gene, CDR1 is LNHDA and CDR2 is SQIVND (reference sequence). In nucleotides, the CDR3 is TGTGCCAGTAGTATACAGGGCGGGAGTCAGCCCCAGCATTTT. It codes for CASSIQGGSQPQHF.

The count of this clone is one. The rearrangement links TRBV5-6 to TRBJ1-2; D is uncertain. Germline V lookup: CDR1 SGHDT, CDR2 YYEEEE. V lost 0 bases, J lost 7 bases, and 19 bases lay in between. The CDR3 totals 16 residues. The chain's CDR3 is CASSLAALGSERGYTF. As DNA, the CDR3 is TGTGCCAGCAGCTTGGCCGCTCTTGGATCTGAGCGTGGCTACACCTTC.

CDR3 bases: TGTGCCAGCAGTCTCTCCTCGACTAGCGGGAGAGTAGGTAGCACAGATACGCAGTATTTT. Translation: CASSLSSTSGRVGSTDTQYF. This chain links TRBV27 with TRBJ2-3; 12 bases map to TRBD2. CDR1 and CDR2 from the germline V gene are MNHEY and SMNVEV (reference sequence). The CDR3 spans 20 residues. Germline trimming cut 5 bases from V and 0 bases from J; bases unmatched to any gene: 15.

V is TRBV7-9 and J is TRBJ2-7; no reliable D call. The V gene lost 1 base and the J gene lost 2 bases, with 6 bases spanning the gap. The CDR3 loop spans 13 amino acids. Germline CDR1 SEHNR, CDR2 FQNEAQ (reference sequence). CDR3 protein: CASSLDGTYEQYF. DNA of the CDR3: TGTGCCAGCAGCTTAGATGGAACCTACGAGCAGTACTTC.

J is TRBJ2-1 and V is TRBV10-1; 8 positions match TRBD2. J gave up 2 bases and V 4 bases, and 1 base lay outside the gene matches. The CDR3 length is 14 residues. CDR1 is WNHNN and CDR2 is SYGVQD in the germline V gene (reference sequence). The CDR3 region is CASSAREAYNEQFF. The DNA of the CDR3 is TGCGCCAGCAGTGCGCGGGAGGCCTACAATGAGCAGTTCTTC.